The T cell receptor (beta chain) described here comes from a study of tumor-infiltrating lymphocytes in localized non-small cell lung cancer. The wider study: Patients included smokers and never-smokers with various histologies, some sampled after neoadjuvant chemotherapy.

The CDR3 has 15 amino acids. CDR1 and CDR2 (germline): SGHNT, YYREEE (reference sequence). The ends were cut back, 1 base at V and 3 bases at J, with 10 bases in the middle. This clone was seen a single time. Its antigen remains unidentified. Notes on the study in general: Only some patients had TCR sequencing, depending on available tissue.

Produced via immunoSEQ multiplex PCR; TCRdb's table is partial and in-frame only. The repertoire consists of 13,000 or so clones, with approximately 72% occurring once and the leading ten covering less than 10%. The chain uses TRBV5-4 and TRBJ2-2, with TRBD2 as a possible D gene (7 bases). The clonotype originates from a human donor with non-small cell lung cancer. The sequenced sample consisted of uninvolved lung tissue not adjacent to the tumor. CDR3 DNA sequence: TGTGCCAGCAGCTTGTCGGGGGGCGACACCGGGGAGCTGTTTTTT. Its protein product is CASSLSGGDTGELFF.